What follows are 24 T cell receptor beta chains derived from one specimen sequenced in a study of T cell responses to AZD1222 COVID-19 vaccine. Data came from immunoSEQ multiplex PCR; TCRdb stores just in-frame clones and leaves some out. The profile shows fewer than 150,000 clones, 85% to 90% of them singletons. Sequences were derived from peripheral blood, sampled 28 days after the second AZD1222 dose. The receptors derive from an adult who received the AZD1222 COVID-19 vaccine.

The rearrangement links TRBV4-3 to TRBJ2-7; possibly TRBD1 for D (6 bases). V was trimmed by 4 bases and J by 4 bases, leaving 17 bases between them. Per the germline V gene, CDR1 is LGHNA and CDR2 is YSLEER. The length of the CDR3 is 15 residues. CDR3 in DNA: TGCGCCAGCAGCCCCTATCAGGGGTCGGGATACGAGCAGTACTTC. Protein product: CASSPYQGSGYEQYF.

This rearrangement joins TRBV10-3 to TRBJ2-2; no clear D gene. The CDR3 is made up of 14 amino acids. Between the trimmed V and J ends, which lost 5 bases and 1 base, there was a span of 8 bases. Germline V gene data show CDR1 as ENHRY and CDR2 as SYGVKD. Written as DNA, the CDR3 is TGTGCCATCAGTCAAACCGGGAACACCGGGGAGCTGTTTTTT. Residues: CAISQTGNTGELFF.

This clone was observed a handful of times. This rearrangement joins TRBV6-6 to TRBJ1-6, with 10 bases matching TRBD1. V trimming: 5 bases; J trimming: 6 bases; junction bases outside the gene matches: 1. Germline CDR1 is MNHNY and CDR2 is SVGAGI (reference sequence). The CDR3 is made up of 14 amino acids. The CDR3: CASSRTGGNSPLHF. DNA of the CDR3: TGTGCCAGCAGTAGGACAGGGGGTAATTCACCCCTCCACTTT.

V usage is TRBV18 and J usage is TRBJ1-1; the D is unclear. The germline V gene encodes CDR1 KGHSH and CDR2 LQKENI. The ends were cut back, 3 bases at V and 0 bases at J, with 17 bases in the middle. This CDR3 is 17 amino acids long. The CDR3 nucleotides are TGTGCCAGCTCACCCAGTACGAGCCGCAGCATGAACACTGAAGCTTTCTTT. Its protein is CASSPSTSRSMNTEAFF.

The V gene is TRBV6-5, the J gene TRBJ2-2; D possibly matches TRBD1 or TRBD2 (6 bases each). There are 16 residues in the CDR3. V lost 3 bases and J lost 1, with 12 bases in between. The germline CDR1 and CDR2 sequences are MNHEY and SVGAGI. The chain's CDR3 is CASSYSGGQNTGELFF. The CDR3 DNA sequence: TGTGCCAGCAGTTATTCCGGGGGACAGAACACCGGGGAGCTGTTTTTT.

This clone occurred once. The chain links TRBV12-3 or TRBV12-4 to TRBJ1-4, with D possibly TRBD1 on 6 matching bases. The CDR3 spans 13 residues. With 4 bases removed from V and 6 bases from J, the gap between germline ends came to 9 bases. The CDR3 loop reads CASSSYRDEKLFF. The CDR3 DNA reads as TGTGCCAGCAGTTCCTACAGGGATGAAAAACTGTTTTTT.

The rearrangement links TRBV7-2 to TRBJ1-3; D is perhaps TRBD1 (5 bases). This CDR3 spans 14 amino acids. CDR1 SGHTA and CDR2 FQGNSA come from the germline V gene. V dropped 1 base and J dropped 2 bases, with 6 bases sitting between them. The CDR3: CASSLVQAGNTIYF. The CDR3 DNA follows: TGTGCCAGCAGCTTAGTACAGGCTGGAAACACCATATATTTT.

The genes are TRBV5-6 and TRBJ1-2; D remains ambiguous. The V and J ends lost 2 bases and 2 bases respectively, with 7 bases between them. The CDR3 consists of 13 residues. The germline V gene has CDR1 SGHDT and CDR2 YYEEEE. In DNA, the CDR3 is TGTGCCAGCAGCTTTTCCGACAACTATGGCTACACCTTC. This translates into CASSFSDNYGYTF.

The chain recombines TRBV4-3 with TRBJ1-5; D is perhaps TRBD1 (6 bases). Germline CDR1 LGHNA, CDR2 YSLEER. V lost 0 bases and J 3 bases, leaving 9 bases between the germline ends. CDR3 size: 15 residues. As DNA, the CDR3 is TGCGCCAGCAGCCAAGATGGACAGATCAATCAGCCCCAGCATTTT. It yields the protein CASSQDGQINQPQHF.

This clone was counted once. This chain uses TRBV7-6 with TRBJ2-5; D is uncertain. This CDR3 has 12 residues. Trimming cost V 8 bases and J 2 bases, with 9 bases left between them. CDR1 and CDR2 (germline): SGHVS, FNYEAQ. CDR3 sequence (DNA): TGTGCCAGCTCGGCGGATCAAGAGACCCAGTACTTC. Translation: CASSADQETQYF. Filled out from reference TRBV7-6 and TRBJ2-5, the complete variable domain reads GAGVSQSPRYKVTKRGQDVALRCDPISGHVSLYWYRQALGQGPEFLTYFNYEAQQDKSGLPNDRFSAERPEGSISTLTIQRTEQRDSAMYRCASSADQETQYFGPGTRLLVL.

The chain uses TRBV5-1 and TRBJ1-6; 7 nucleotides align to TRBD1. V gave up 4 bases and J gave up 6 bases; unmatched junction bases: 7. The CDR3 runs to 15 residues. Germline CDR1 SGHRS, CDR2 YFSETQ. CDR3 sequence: CASSTQGDPNSPLHF. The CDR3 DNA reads TGCGCCAGCAGCACCCAGGGGGACCCTAATTCACCCCTCCACTTT. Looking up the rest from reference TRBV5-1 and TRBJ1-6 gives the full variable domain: KAGVTQTPRYLIKTRGQQVTLSCSPISGHRSVSWYQQTPGQGLQFLFEYFSETQRNKGNFPGRFSGRQFSNSRSEMNVSTLELGDSALYLCASSTQGDPNSPLHFGNGTRLTVT.

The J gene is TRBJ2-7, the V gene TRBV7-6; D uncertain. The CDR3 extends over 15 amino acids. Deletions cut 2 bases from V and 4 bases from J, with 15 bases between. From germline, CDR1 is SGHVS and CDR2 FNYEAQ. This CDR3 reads CASSLSSTYPYEQYF. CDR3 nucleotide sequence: TGTGCCAGCAGCTTAAGCAGTACCTATCCGTACGAGCAGTACTTC.

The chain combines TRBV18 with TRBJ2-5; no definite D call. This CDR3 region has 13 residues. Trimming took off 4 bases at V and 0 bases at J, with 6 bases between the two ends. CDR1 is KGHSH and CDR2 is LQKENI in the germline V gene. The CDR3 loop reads CASSRLYQETQYF. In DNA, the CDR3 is TGTGCCAGCTCACGCCTGTACCAAGAGACCCAGTACTTC.

The CDR3 DNA reads TGTGCCAGCAGCAAACTAGGGACCTACAATGAGCAGTTCTTC. It yields the protein CASSKLGTYNEQFF. This chain joins TRBV7-2 and TRBJ2-1; D is perhaps TRBD2 (5 bases). The CDR3 loop spans 14 amino acids. Germline values: CDR1 SGHTA, CDR2 FQGNSA. Trimming cost V 5 bases and J 2 bases, with 10 bases left between them.

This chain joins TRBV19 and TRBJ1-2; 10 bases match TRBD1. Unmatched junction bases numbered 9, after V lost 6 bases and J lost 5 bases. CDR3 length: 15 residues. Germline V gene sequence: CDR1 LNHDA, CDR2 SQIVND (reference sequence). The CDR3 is CASRPGTGELYGYTF. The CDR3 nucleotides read TGTGCCAGTAGACCCGGGACAGGGGAATTGTATGGCTACACCTTC. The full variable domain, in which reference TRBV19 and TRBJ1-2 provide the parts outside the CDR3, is DGGITQSPKYLFRKEGQNVTLSCEQNLNHDAMYWYRQDPGQGLRLIYYSQIVNDFQKGDIAEGYSVSREKKESFPLTVTSAQKNPTAFYLCASRPGTGELYGYTFGSGTRLTVV.

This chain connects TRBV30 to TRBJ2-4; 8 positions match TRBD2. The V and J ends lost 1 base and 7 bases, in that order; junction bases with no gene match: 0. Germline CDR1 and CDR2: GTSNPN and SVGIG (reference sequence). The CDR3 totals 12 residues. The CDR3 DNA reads TGTGCCTGGAGTGGCGGGGGGAACATTCAGTACTTC. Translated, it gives CAWSGGGNIQYF. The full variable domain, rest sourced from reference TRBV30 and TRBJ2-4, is SQTIHQWPATLVQPVGSPLSLECTVEGTSNPNLYWYRQAAGRGLQLLFYSVGIGQISSEVPQNLSASRPQDRQFILSSKKLLLSDSGFYLCAWSGGGNIQYFGAGTRLSVL.

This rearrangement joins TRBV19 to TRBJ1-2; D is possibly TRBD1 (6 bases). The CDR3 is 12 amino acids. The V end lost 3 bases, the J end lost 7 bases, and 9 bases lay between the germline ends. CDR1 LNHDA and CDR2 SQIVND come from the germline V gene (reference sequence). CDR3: CASSMGRGGYTF. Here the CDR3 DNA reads TGTGCCAGTAGTATGGGCAGGGGTGGCTACACCTTC.

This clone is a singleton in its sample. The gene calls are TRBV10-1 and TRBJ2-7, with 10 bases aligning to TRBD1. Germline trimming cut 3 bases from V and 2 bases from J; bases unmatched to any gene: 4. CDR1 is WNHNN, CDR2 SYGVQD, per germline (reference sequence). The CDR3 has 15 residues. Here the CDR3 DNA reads TGCGCCAGCAGTGACCCGGGACAGGGGACCTACGAGCAGTACTTC. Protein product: CASSDPGQGTYEQYF.

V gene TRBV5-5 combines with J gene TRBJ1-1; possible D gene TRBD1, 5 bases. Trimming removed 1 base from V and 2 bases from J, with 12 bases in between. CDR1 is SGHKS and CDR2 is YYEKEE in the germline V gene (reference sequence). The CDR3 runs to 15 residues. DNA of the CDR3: TGTGCCAGCAGCTTGCCTCTGGGACTAAACACTGAAGCTTTCTTT. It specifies CASSLPLGLNTEAFF.

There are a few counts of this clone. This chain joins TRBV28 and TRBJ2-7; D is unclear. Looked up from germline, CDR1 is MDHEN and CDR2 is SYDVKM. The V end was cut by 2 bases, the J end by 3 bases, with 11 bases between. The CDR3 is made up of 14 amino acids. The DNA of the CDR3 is TGTGCCAGCAGTTTAATTGGATCCCACTACGAGCAGTACTTC. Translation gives CASSLIGSHYEQYF.

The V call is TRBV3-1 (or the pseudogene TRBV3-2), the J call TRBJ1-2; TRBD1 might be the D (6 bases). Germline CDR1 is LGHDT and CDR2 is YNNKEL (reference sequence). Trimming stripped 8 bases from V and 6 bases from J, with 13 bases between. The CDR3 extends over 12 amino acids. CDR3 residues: CASQGRGNGYTF. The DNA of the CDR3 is TGTGCCAGCCAGGGGCGCGGGAATGGCTACACCTTC.

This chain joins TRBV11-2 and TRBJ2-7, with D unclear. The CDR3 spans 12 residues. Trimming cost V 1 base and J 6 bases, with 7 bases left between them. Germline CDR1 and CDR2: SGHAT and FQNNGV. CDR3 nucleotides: TGTGCCAGCAGCTTAGGTGAAGGCGAGCAGTACTTC. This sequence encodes CASSLGEGEQYF. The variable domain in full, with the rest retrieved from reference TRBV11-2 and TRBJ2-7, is EAGVAQSPRYKIIEKRQSVAFWCNPISGHATLYWYQQILGQGPKLLIQFQNNGVVDDSQLPKDRFSAERLKGVDSTLKIQPAKLEDSAVYLCASSLGEGEQYFGPGTRLTVT.

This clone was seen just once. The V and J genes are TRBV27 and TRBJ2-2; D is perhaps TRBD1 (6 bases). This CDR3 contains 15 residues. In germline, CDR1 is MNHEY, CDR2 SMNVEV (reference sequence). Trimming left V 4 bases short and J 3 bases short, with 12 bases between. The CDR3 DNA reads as TGTGCCAGCAGTTCTTGGCAGGGGTACACCGGGGAGCTGTTTTTT. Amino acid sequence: CASSSWQGYTGELFF.

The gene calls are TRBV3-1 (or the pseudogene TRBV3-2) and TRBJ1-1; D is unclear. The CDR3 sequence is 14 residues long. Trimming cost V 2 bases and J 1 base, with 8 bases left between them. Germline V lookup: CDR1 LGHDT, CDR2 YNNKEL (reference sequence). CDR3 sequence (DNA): TGTGCCAGCAGCCAAAGCGTTGCGAACACTGAAGCTTTCTTT. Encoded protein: CASSQSVANTEAFF.